The sequence of this T cell receptor beta chain was determined in a study of OX40 agonist ivuxolimab in advanced cancers. About the research overall: Cancers in dose escalation were hepatocellular, melanoma, renal cell and head and neck.

Trimming cost V 5 bases and J 2 bases, with 15 bases left between them. CDR1 and CDR2 (germline): MNHEY, SMNVEV (reference sequence). The CDR3 totals 15 residues. Study outcomes and limitations: At 0.1 to 3.0 mg/kg and by week 6, CD4+ and CD8+ T cells in the blood had expanded clonally.

Measured with immunoSEQ multiplex PCR; TCRdb has only the in-frame clones, and not every one. The repertoire consists of about 83,000 clones, with over 75% occurring once and the leading ten covering roughly 0.7%. This clone has just one count. Its antigen is still unknown. This clonotype was obtained from an adult with an advanced solid tumor such as melanoma, head and neck, liver or kidney cancer. The sample consisted of CD4+ or CD8+ T cells sorted from blood, taken in a trial of the OX40 agonist ivuxolimab. The chain couples TRBV27 to TRBJ1-1, with TRBD1 as a possible D gene (6 bases). CDR3 loop: CASSPLTGPNTEAFF. CDR3 bases: TGTGCCAGCAGTCCGTTGACAGGACCCAACACTGAAGCTTTCTTT.